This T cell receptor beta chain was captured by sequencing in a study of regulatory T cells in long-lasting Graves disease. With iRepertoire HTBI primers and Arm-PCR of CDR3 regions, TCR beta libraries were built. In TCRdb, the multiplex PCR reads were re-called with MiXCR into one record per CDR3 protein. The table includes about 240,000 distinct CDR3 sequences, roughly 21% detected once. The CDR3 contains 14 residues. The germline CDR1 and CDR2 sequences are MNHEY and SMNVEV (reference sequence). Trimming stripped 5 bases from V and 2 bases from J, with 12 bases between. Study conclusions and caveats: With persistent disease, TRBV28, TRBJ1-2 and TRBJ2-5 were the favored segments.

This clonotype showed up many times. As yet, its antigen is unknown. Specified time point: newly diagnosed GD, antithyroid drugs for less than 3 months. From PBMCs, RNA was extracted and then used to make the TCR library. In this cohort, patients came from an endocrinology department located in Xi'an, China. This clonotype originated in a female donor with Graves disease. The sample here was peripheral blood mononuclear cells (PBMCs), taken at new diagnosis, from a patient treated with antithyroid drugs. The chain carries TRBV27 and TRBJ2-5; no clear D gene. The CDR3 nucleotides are TGTGCCAGCAGTCCACAGCAGCAACAAGAGACCCAGTACTTC. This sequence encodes CASSPQQQQETQYF.